This TCR beta chain was retrieved from a study of blood T cell repertoires in COVID-19. Study overall: COVID-19 samples from acute and convalescent phases originated in the United States, Italy and Spain. The cDNA or gDNA used as material had been derived from T cells, B-cell-depleted T cells, or PBMCs.

In the original processing: Researchers report that nucleated cell counts were estimated from reference gene primer amplification. Using immunoSEQ multiplex PCR, the repertoire was profiled, and TCRdb retains in-frame clones only, with some absent. The V and J calls and clone size come from that table; D and trimming were worked out from the DNA. The sample includes some 250,000 clones, roughly 83% of them seen just once. The material sequenced was peripheral blood. The origin of this receptor is a man older than 75 with acute or convalescent COVID-19.

The CDR3 sequence: CASSLLDRDTGELFF. CDR3 bases: TGCGCCAGCAGCTTGTTGGACAGGGACACCGGGGAGCTGTTTTTT. The chain has TRBV5-1 and TRBJ2-2; 8 bases line up with TRBD1. J lost 3 bases, V lost 1 base, and 2 bases had no gene match. Germline V lookup: CDR1 SGHRS, CDR2 YFSETQ. This CDR3 contains 15 residues. Full variable domain (outside the CDR3, taken from reference TRBV5-1 and TRBJ2-2): KAGVTQTPRYLIKTRGQQVTLSCSPISGHRSVSWYQQTPGQGLQFLFEYFSETQRNKGNFPGRFSGRQFSNSRSEMNVSTLELGDSALYLCASSLLDRDTGELFFGEGSRLTVL.